This entry lists 28 T cell receptor beta chains sequenced from one sample in a study of immune evolution from preneoplasia to lung adenocarcinoma. Profiling relied on immunoSEQ multiplex PCR, and the TCRdb table lists in-frame clones only, not all of them. The sample contains some 11,000 clones, approximately 80% of which appear only once. The sequenced sample was FFPE normal lung tissue adjacent to the tumor. The receptors were sampled from a person in their sixties or seventies with lung adenocarcinoma. Some clones in this sample may be carry-over from other donors' samples.

The sample holds one count of this clone. This sequence joins TRBV10-1 and TRBJ2-5, with TRBD2 matching 7 bases. The length of the CDR3 is 14 residues. Germline CDR1 and CDR2: WNHNN and SYGVQD (reference sequence). Losses at the gene ends were 0 bases for V and 5 bases for J; bases not matched to a gene: 3. The CDR3 is CASSESGGTETQYF. In DNA form, the CDR3 reads TGCGCCAGCAGTGAGTCGGGGGGGACGGAGACCCAGTACTTC.

The chain has TRBV12-5 and TRBJ2-2; 13 nucleotides align to TRBD2. There are 18 residues in the CDR3. CDR1 is LGHNT, CDR2 FRNRAP, per germline. Unmatched junction bases numbered 5, after V lost 4 bases and J lost 0 bases. The CDR3, as DNA: TGTGCTAGTGGTTCTCCGACTAGCGGGAGGACGAACACCGGGGAGCTGTTTTTT. This encodes CASGSPTSGRTNTGELFF.

This CDR3 reads CASTSQGHGYTF. DNA for the CDR3: TGTGCCAGCACGTCACAGGGTCATGGCTACACCTTC. The rearrangement joins TRBV28 to TRBJ1-2, with D tentatively TRBD1 (6 bases). CDR1 is MDHEN and CDR2 is SYDVKM in the germline V gene. The CDR3 length is 12 residues. V dropped 7 bases and J dropped 6 bases, with 12 bases sitting between them.

This clone qualifies as hyperexpanded. CDR3: CASSDPDGEGEETQYF. The CDR3 DNA sequence: TGTGCCAGCAGTGACCCCGATGGGGAGGGAGAAGAGACCCAGTACTTC. The J gene is TRBJ2-5, the V gene TRBV2; 7 bases are shared with TRBD2. With 3 bases clipped from V and 3 bases from J, the junction kept 10 bases outside the gene matches. This CDR3 spans 16 amino acids. The V gene's germline CDR1 is SNHLY and CDR2 FYNNEI.

The CDR3 loop reads CSGQGYGYTF. The DNA for the CDR3 is TGCAGTGGGCAGGGCTATGGCTACACCTTC. The chain recombines TRBV20-1 with TRBJ1-2; tentative D call: TRBD1 (5 bases). CDR1 DFQATT and CDR2 SNEGSKA come from the germline V gene (reference sequence). V was cut by 7 bases and J by 4 bases, with 7 bases left in between. This CDR3 is built from 10 residues.

This clone has a single count. The chain links TRBV6-6 to TRBJ2-2, with 10 bases lining up with TRBD1. J was trimmed by 4 bases and V by 7 bases; bases with no gene match: 9. The CDR3 runs to 16 residues. CDR1 and CDR2 (germline): MNHNY, SVGAGI (reference sequence). The CDR3 loop reads CASKDRDRGVTGELFF. The CDR3 nucleotides read TGTGCCAGCAAAGACCGGGACAGGGGAGTCACCGGGGAGCTGTTTTTT.

V and J are TRBV5-1 and TRBJ2-3; D perhaps matches TRBD2 (5 bases). CDR3 length: 16 residues. The V and J ends lost 0 bases and 0 bases respectively, with 11 bases between them. The germline V gene has CDR1 SGHRS and CDR2 YFSETQ. Written as DNA, the CDR3 is TGCGCCAGCAGCTTGGCGTTCAGACTAAGCACAGATACGCAGTATTTT. Protein sequence: CASSLAFRLSTDTQYF.

The chain joins TRBV5-4 to TRBJ1-2, with 7 bases aligning to TRBD1. The CDR3 sequence is 15 residues long. The V gene end was trimmed by 0 bases and the J gene end by 3 bases; junction bases not matched to a gene: 5. Germline lookup yields CDR1 SGHNT and CDR2 YYREEE (reference sequence). The chain's CDR3 is CASSLGRGRDYGYTF. In nucleotides, the CDR3 is TGTGCCAGCAGCTTGGGTAGGGGGCGCGACTATGGCTACACCTTC.

This clone was seen only a few times. The chain recombines TRBV30 with TRBJ1-4, with a possible D match to TRBD1 (5 bases). Germline V gene sequence: CDR1 GTSNPN, CDR2 SVGIG (reference sequence). V dropped 8 bases and J dropped 5 bases, with 15 bases sitting between them. The CDR3 loop spans 13 amino acids. The DNA for the CDR3 is TGTGCCGTTAGACAGCACTCCAATGAAAAACTGTTTTTT. Amino acid sequence: CAVRQHSNEKLFF.

The rearrangement uses TRBV5-1 and TRBJ2-5; D remains ambiguous. Deletions cut 2 bases from V and 1 base from J, with 12 bases between. The CDR3 runs to 15 residues. Germline loops: CDR1 SGHRS, CDR2 YFSETQ. DNA for the CDR3: TGCGCCAGCAGCTTAGGAACAAACTCCCAAGAGACCCAGTACTTC. Translated, it gives CASSLGTNSQETQYF.

The chain recombines TRBV6-4 with TRBJ2-2, with D possibly being TRBD1 (5 bases). V lost 2 bases, J lost 8 bases, and 12 bases lay in between. From germline, CDR1 is MRHNA and CDR2 SNTAGT. The CDR3 is 14 residues long. Written as DNA, the CDR3 is TGTGCCAGCAGTGACGATCAGGGTTCAGGGGAGCTGTTTTTT. Its protein product is CASSDDQGSGELFF.

This chain joins TRBV27 and TRBJ2-3; D unresolved. Germline lookup yields CDR1 MNHEY and CDR2 SMNVEV (reference sequence). Trimming removed 1 base at V and 3 bases at J, with 8 bases between. CDR3 length: 14 residues. The CDR3 spells CASSLFLPTDTQYF. The CDR3, as DNA: TGTGCCAGCAGTTTATTCCTACCGACAGATACGCAGTATTTT.

The chain uses TRBV11-3 and TRBJ2-1; 15 nucleotides agree with TRBD2. CDR1 SGHNT and CDR2 YENEEA come from the germline V gene. The CDR3 covers 17 residues. Trimming removed 5 bases from V and 4 bases from J; junction bases left unmatched: 6. The CDR3 sequence: CASSPGLAGGPYNEQFF. CDR3 sequence (DNA): TGTGCCAGCAGCCCTGGACTAGCGGGAGGGCCTTACAATGAGCAGTTCTTC.

The rearrangement links TRBV18 to TRBJ2-6, with 10 bases lining up with TRBD1. The J segment lost 0 bases and the V segment lost 8 bases, leaving 10 bases of the junction unmatched. This CDR3 spans 18 amino acids. Germline assignment: CDR1 KGHSH and CDR2 LQKENI. CDR3 DNA sequence: TGTGCCAGCCTGAGGGACAGGGGCACTCTCTCTGGGGCCAACGTCCTGACTTTC. It encodes CASLRDRGTLSGANVLTF.

The J gene is TRBJ2-2, the V gene TRBV27; TRBD2 might be the D (6 bases). This CDR3 spans 15 amino acids. V lost 1 base, J lost 1 base, and 7 bases lay in between. Germline CDR1 is MNHEY and CDR2 is SMNVEV (reference sequence). This CDR3 reads CASSLYGGNTGELFF. In DNA, the CDR3 is TGTGCCAGCAGTTTATACGGGGGGAACACCGGGGAGCTGTTTTTT.

The chain is built from TRBV30 and TRBJ2-6; D may be TRBD2 (5 bases). Germline V lookup: CDR1 GTSNPN, CDR2 SVGIG (reference sequence). V shed 4 bases and J shed 2 bases, with 15 bases lying between them. This CDR3 spans 16 amino acids. CDR3 amino acids: CAWTRGFGTGANVLTF. In nucleotides, the CDR3 is TGTGCCTGGACAAGAGGATTCGGGACTGGGGCCAACGTCCTGACTTTC.

V gene TRBV28 combines with J gene TRBJ2-7; 9 bases are shared with TRBD1. The germline gives CDR1 MDHEN, CDR2 SYDVKM. Trimming took 7 bases from V and 6 from J; bases not matched to a gene: 13. The CDR3 sequence is 15 residues long. CDR3 in amino acids: CASNHLGTGLGEQYF. The CDR3 nucleotides read TGTGCCAGCAACCACCTCGGGACAGGGCTCGGCGAGCAGTACTTC.

The rearrangement joins TRBV11-2 to TRBJ1-1; no definite D call. The germline V gene encodes CDR1 SGHAT and CDR2 FQNNGV. The CDR3 is 19 residues long. The germline V and J ends were trimmed by 4 bases and 4 bases, with 28 bases remaining between them. As DNA, the CDR3 is TGTGCCAGCAGCTCCTACCAACAGTTTTTTCCTTTTCTGAGCACTGAAGCTTTCTTT. Residues: CASSSYQQFFPFLSTEAFF.

The chain joins TRBV6-5 to TRBJ2-2; D call uncertain. Per germline, CDR1 MNHEY and CDR2 SVGAGI. This CDR3 region has 15 residues. V dropped 5 bases and J dropped 2 bases, with 12 bases sitting between them. The CDR3 sequence is CASSTGQINTGELFF. The CDR3 nucleotides are TGTGCCAGCAGTACGGGCCAGATAAACACCGGGGAGCTGTTTTTT.

V is TRBV4-2 and J is TRBJ1-4; possibly TRBD1 for D (5 bases). There are 16 residues in the CDR3. Trimming pared 0 bases from V and 9 bases from J, leaving 17 bases between. Germline V gene lookup returns CDR1 LGHNA and CDR2 YNFKEQ. CDR3 loop: CASSQDGGLGAKKLFF. The CDR3 bases are TGTGCCAGCAGCCAAGATGGGGGGTTGGGAGCGAAAAAACTGTTTTTT.

The chain is built from TRBV7-3 and TRBJ2-2; no definite D call. CDR3 length: 15 residues. Per the germline V gene, CDR1 is SGHTA and CDR2 is FQGTGA. Trimming cost V 2 bases and J 1 base, with 8 bases left between them. This CDR3 is CASSLQARNTGELFF. CDR3 DNA sequence: TGTGCCAGCAGCTTACAAGCAAGGAACACCGGGGAGCTGTTTTTT.

The CDR3 DNA sequence: TGTGCCAGCAGCGAGGACCGAGCCTACGAGCAGTACTTC. The encoded protein is CASSEDRAYEQYF. This chain connects TRBV5-4 to TRBJ2-7; the D is unclear. CDR1 and CDR2 (germline): SGHNT, YYREEE (reference sequence). V lost 4 bases and J lost 2, with 10 bases in between. The CDR3 totals 13 residues.

This chain joins TRBV5-8 and TRBJ1-1; D is undetermined. This CDR3 spans 14 amino acids. CDR1 and CDR2 from the germline V gene are SGHTS and YDEGEE. V was trimmed by 0 bases and J by 1 base, leaving 7 bases between them. This CDR3 reads CASSLEGGNTEAFF. CDR3 nucleotides: TGTGCCAGCAGCTTGGAGGGAGGGAACACTGAAGCTTTCTTT.

The chain is built from TRBV28 and TRBJ2-3; a possible D gene is TRBD1 (5 bases). V was clipped by 3 bases and J by 4 bases, with 14 bases between them. Germline values: CDR1 MDHEN, CDR2 SYDVKM. This CDR3 has 15 amino acids. DNA of the CDR3: TGTGCCAGCAGTTTGGGCTTGGGGCGCGCAGATACGCAGTATTTT. Translation: CASSLGLGRADTQYF.

This chain uses TRBV11-3 with TRBJ2-7; D may be TRBD1 or TRBD2 (6 bases each). There are 14 residues in the CDR3. Germline values: CDR1 SGHNT, CDR2 YENEEA. V lost 5 bases to trimming and J lost 3 bases, with 14 bases between them. CDR3 in DNA: TGTGCCAGCAGCCAAACCGGGGGCGGCTACGAGCAGTACTTC. Its translation is CASSQTGGGYEQYF. The whole variable domain, filled in from reference TRBV11-3 and TRBJ2-7, reads EAGVVQSPRYKIIEKKQPVAFWCNPISGHNTLYWYLQNLGQGPELLIRYENEEAVDDSQLPKDRFSAERLKGVDSTLKIQPAELGDSAVYLCASSQTGGGYEQYFGPGTRLTVT.

This clone has only one observation. This sequence joins TRBV15 and TRBJ2-1; D might be TRBD2 (6 bases). There are 15 residues in the CDR3. Germline CDR1 reads LNHNV; CDR2 reads YYDKDF (reference sequence). Trimming took 1 base from V and 8 from J, leaving 15 bases between them. Here the CDR3 DNA reads TGTGCCACCAGCAGAGGGGAGGACGGGATCGATGAGCAGTTCTTC. Its protein is CATSRGEDGIDEQFF.

The sample holds a few counts of this clone. V and J are TRBV9 and TRBJ2-3; 12 positions agree with TRBD2. This CDR3 comprises 16 residues. CDR1 is SGDLS, CDR2 YYNGEE, per germline. V dropped 3 bases and J dropped 4; count of bases not matched to a gene: 6. CDR3 protein: CASSGLAGGPADTQYF. In DNA form, the CDR3 reads TGTGCCAGCAGCGGGCTAGCGGGAGGGCCGGCAGATACGCAGTATTTT.

This chain connects TRBV2 to TRBJ2-7; 7 positions agree with TRBD1. Germline CDR1 and CDR2: SNHLY and FYNNEI. The J segment lost 0 bases and the V segment lost 5 bases, leaving 10 bases of the junction unmatched. This CDR3 region has 16 residues. The CDR3: CASSHSTTGSSYEQYF. Here the CDR3 DNA reads TGTGCCAGCAGTCATAGCACGACAGGGAGCTCCTACGAGCAGTACTTC.